One sample yielded the 14 T cell receptor beta chains listed below, sequenced in a study of CD8+ T cells in alopecia areata. Specified treatment: oral pan-JAK inhibitor, 5-10 mg twice daily. Reverse transcription of extracted RNA yielded cDNA, which provided the sequencing template. Some clones are missing from TCRdb's copy, which holds only in-frame ones; the method was immunoSEQ multiplex PCR. The table shows some 150,000 clones, with 50% to 65% occurring only once. Material: CD8+ T cells sorted from blood, obtained at week 4, from a patient treated with tofacitinib. These TCRs come from a human donor with alopecia areata.

This clone has just a few counts. In nucleotides, the CDR3 is TGTGCCAGCAGCTGGGACACCGGGGAGCTGTTTTTT. It encodes CASSWDTGELFF. The V gene is TRBV7-9, the J gene TRBJ2-2; D gene uncertain. CDR1 and CDR2 (germline): SEHNR, FQNEAQ (reference sequence). CDR3 length: 12 residues. Trimming took off 4 bases at V and 3 bases at J, with 3 bases between the two ends.

The chain is built from TRBV29-1 and TRBJ1-2, with 8 bases lining up with TRBD1. Germline V gives CDR1 SQVTM, CDR2 ANQGSEA. V was pared by 4 bases and J by 7 bases, with 5 bases of the junction left unmatched. This CDR3 is built from 12 residues. The CDR3 protein is CSVGQGRGGYTF. The CDR3 coding sequence is TGCAGCGTTGGACAGGGGAGGGGTGGCTACACCTTC.

V gene TRBV27 combines with J gene TRBJ1-1; 8 bases map to TRBD1. J lost 5 bases, V lost 2 bases, and 10 bases had no gene match. Germline CDR1 MNHEY, CDR2 SMNVEV (reference sequence). The CDR3 has 16 residues. CDR3 residues: CASSLLTNRGETEAFF. The DNA for the CDR3 is TGTGCCAGCAGTTTACTAACTAACAGGGGGGAGACTGAAGCTTTCTTT.

The chain carries TRBV6-1 and TRBJ1-5; D may be TRBD1 (6 bases). CDR1 and CDR2 from the germline V gene are MNHNS and SASEGT. Trimming pared 5 bases from V and 7 bases from J, leaving 18 bases between. This CDR3 is built from 15 residues. Written as DNA, the CDR3 is TGTGCCAGCAGTTTACCGGGACACGACACGCAGCCCCAGCATTTT. Protein product: CASSLPGHDTQPQHF.

The gene calls are TRBV6-5 and TRBJ2-3; 8 bases are a match to TRBD1. The CDR3 extends over 16 amino acids. CDR1 and CDR2 from the germline V gene are MNHEY and SVGAGI. V gave up 0 bases and J gave up 1 base; unmatched junction bases: 3. The CDR3 protein is CASSYSGTGGTDTQYF. The CDR3 region has the DNA TGTGCCAGCAGTTACTCCGGGACAGGCGGCACAGATACGCAGTATTTT.

The V call is TRBV10-2, the J call TRBJ2-2, with no clear D. The CDR3 loop spans 13 amino acids. V lost 3 bases and J 2 bases, leaving 4 bases between the germline ends. Germline lookup yields CDR1 WSHSY and CDR2 SAAADI. The CDR3 sequence: CASSDTNTGELFF. As DNA, the CDR3 is TGCGCCAGCAGTGACACTAACACCGGGGAGCTGTTTTTT.

This clone was recorded once. The rearrangement joins TRBV4-1 to TRBJ1-2; 8 bases line up with TRBD1. The CDR3 extends over 16 amino acids. Germline V gene sequence: CDR1 MGHRA, CDR2 YSYEKL. Germline trimming cut 2 bases from V and 4 bases from J; bases unmatched to any gene: 9. CDR3 DNA: TGCGCCAGCAGCCAAAAATCGACAGGGGAAGGCTATGGCTACACCTTC. It encodes CASSQKSTGEGYGYTF.

The chain couples TRBV19 to TRBJ1-1; D is unresolved. Germline V CDR1 and CDR2: LNHDA, SQIVND (reference sequence). This CDR3 spans 15 amino acids. V was cut by 0 bases and J by 7 bases, with 15 bases left in between. CDR3 in DNA: TGTGCCAGTAGTATAGACGGAGAATACTTCGGTGAAGCTTTCTTT. Translation gives CASSIDGEYFGEAFF.

CDR3 protein: CASSLVQGAVDNEQFF. CDR3 bases: TGTGCCAGCAGCTTAGTCCAGGGGGCCGTTGACAATGAGCAGTTCTTC. The V and J genes are TRBV11-2 and TRBJ2-1; TRBD1 matches at 8 bases. Unmatched junction bases numbered 7, after V lost 1 base and J lost 5 bases. CDR1 is SGHAT and CDR2 is FQNNGV in the germline V gene. This CDR3 has 16 residues.

V and J are TRBV6-6 and TRBJ2-7; D is possibly TRBD1 (6 bases). The CDR3 runs to 12 residues. CDR1 is MNHNY, CDR2 SVGAGI, per germline (reference sequence). V was trimmed by 5 bases and J by 5 bases, leaving 10 bases between them. CDR3 bases: TGTGCCAGCAGTGACAGGTACCACGAGCAGTACTTC. Protein product: CASSDRYHEQYF.

This clone was seen only a few times. This chain links TRBV13 with TRBJ1-4; D possibly corresponds to TRBD1 (5 bases). CDR3 size: 13 residues. The V and J ends lost 6 bases and 5 bases respectively, with 10 bases between them. Looked up from germline, CDR1 is PRHDT and CDR2 is FYEKMQ (reference sequence). Written as DNA, the CDR3 is TGTGCCAGCAGTTTTGGACACAATGAAAAACTGTTTTTT. Translated: CASSFGHNEKLFF. Drawing the rest from reference TRBV13 and TRBJ1-4, the complete variable domain is AAGVIQSPRHLIKEKRETATLKCYPIPRHDTVYWYQQGPGQDPQFLISFYEKMQSDKGSIPDRFSAQQFSDYHSELNMSSLELGDSALYFCASSFGHNEKLFFGSGTQLSVL.

This clone showed up just a few times. The gene calls are TRBV4-2 and TRBJ2-7; D not resolved. Germline CDR1 LGHNA, CDR2 YNFKEQ. Trimming took 1 base from V and 0 from J, leaving 10 bases between them. The CDR3 loop spans 15 amino acids. The CDR3 protein is CASSQGAPSSYEQYF. Here the CDR3 DNA reads TGTGCCAGCAGCCAAGGGGCACCGAGCTCCTACGAGCAGTACTTC.

The chain uses TRBV7-9 and TRBJ1-1; no clear D gene. With 0 bases removed from V and 0 bases from J, the gap between germline ends came to 11 bases. The germline V gene encodes CDR1 SEHNR and CDR2 FQNEAQ (reference sequence). The CDR3 contains 16 residues. CDR3 residues: CASSLADTEMNTEAFF. Here the CDR3 DNA reads TGTGCCAGCAGCTTAGCGGATACAGAGATGAACACTGAAGCTTTCTTT.

The rearrangement uses TRBV27 and TRBJ2-7; 9 bases are shared with TRBD1. The CDR3 has 14 amino acids. The junction had 7 bases not matched to a gene; V was cut back by 6 bases and J by 4 bases. Germline CDR1 reads MNHEY; CDR2 reads SMNVEV (reference sequence). The CDR3 DNA is TGTGCCAGCAGCTCCGGACAGGGGAGGTACGAGCAGTACTTC. Protein sequence: CASSSGQGRYEQYF.